These 19 T cell receptor beta chains came from one sample sequenced in a study of blood T cell repertoires in COVID-19. Clones were read by immunoSEQ multiplex PCR, and TCRdb kept only the in-frame ones, dropping some. The data contain around 290,000 clones, roughly 90% of them singletons. The sample was PBMCs or T cells enriched from blood (not recorded which). These receptors all come from a woman aged 25 to 45 who had recovered from COVID-19.

V usage is TRBV7-8 and J usage is TRBJ2-3, with 7 bases aligning to TRBD2. Trimming removed 2 bases from V and 0 bases from J; junction bases left unmatched: 5. This CDR3 has 16 residues. Germline lookup yields CDR1 SGHVS and CDR2 FQNEAQ. CDR3 amino acids: CASSLLADASTDTQYF. The CDR3 DNA sequence: TGTGCCAGCAGCTTACTAGCGGACGCTAGCACAGATACGCAGTATTTT. Complete variable domain (other parts from reference TRBV7-8 and TRBJ2-3): GAGVSQSPRYKVAKRGQDVALRCDPISGHVSLFWYQQALGQGPEFLTYFQNEAQLDKSGLPSDRFFAERPEGSVSTLKIQRTQQEDSAVYLCASSLLADASTDTQYFGPGTRLTVL.

In this sample, this clone turned up a few times. CDR3 loop: CSATGYTEAFF. The CDR3 DNA is TGCAGTGCTACAGGGTACACTGAAGCTTTCTTT. This chain connects TRBV20-1 to TRBJ1-1; perhaps TRBD1 as D (5 bases). Germline lookup yields CDR1 DFQATT and CDR2 SNEGSKA (reference sequence). The ends were cut back, 4 bases at V and 3 bases at J, with 6 bases in the middle. CDR3 length equals 11 residues.

The chain combines TRBV4-2 with TRBJ2-2; 9 positions agree with TRBD1. The CDR3 runs to 17 residues. The V segment lost 1 base and the J segment 1 base; nucleotides outside the gene matches: 4. Germline CDR1 reads LGHNA; CDR2 reads YNFKEQ. The CDR3 region is CASSQVLGQGNTGELFF. DNA of the CDR3: TGTGCCAGCAGCCAAGTGTTGGGACAGGGGAACACCGGGGAGCTGTTTTTT.

The table lists this clone with a few counts. The rearrangement links TRBV12-5 to TRBJ2-7; 9 bases agree with TRBD1. The CDR3 has 15 amino acids. V was pared by 4 bases and J by 4 bases, with 8 bases of the junction left unmatched. Germline assignment: CDR1 LGHNT and CDR2 FRNRAP. The CDR3 DNA reads as TGTGCTAGTGGTTCACCGGGACAGGGAAAATACGAGCAGTACTTC. Its translation: CASGSPGQGKYEQYF.

This clone was picked up one time. This rearrangement joins TRBV28 to TRBJ1-5; 8 bases fit TRBD1. Trimming at V came to 2 bases and at J to 2 bases, leaving 2 bases not matched to a gene. This CDR3 has 15 amino acids. CDR1 is MDHEN, CDR2 SYDVKM, per germline. The CDR3 bases are TGTGCCAGCAGTTTACAGGGGGCTGGCAATCAGCCCCAGCATTTT. This codes for CASSLQGAGNQPQHF.

This sequence joins TRBV29-1 and TRBJ2-7; perhaps TRBD2 as D (5 bases). Trimming shortened V by 3 bases and J by 2 bases, and 11 bases separated the two germline ends. The CDR3 runs 13 residues. Germline V gene sequence: CDR1 SQVTM, CDR2 ANQGSEA. The CDR3 region has the DNA TGCAGCGTTGACTCGGGAACTCCCTACGAGCAGTACTTC. Protein: CSVDSGTPYEQYF.

The rearrangement joins TRBV29-1 to TRBJ2-3; no clear D. The V gene lost 4 bases and the J gene lost 2 bases, with 10 bases spanning the gap. CDR1 SQVTM and CDR2 ANQGSEA come from the germline V gene. The CDR3 is made up of 13 amino acids. The CDR3 DNA reads as TGCAGCGTTGGCCCGGGTAACACAGATACGCAGTATTTT. Protein: CSVGPGNTDTQYF.

This clone was seen a few times. The chain employs TRBV3-1 (or the pseudogene TRBV3-2) and TRBJ2-2; D is uncertain. The V end lost 0 bases, the J end lost 5 bases, and 7 bases lay between the germline ends. The CDR3 runs 14 residues. Germline lookup yields CDR1 LGHDT and CDR2 YNNKEL (reference sequence). CDR3 in DNA: TGTGCCAGCAGCCAAGATCGGAGAACCGGGGAGCTGTTTTTT. Amino acids: CASSQDRRTGELFF.

In this sample, this clone turned up once. V usage is TRBV28 and J usage is TRBJ1-2, with no clear D. Trimming cost V 8 bases and J 2 bases, with 6 bases left between them. Germline CDR1 and CDR2: MDHEN and SYDVKM. This CDR3 spans 11 amino acids. The CDR3 coding sequence is TGTGCCAGCCAGGTAAACTATGGCTACACCTTC. Translating it yields CASQVNYGYTF.

The rearrangement links TRBV25-1 to TRBJ2-7; D possibly corresponds to TRBD2 (5 bases). Per the germline V gene, CDR1 is MGHDK and CDR2 is SYGVNS. Deletions cut 9 bases from V and 2 bases from J, with 14 bases between. The CDR3 covers 13 residues. CDR3 in amino acids: CASKESGTYEQYF. The DNA of the CDR3 is TGTGCCAGTAAGGAATCCGGGACCTACGAGCAGTACTTC.

The chain combines TRBV29-1 with TRBJ2-7; D unresolved. V was cut by 2 bases and J by 9 bases, with 11 bases left in between. This CDR3 has 11 residues. Germline assignment: CDR1 SQVTM and CDR2 ANQGSEA. Here the CDR3 reads CSVEWAELQYF. The DNA for the CDR3 is TGCAGCGTTGAATGGGCAGAACTGCAGTACTTC.

J is TRBJ2-1 and V is TRBV3-1 (or the pseudogene TRBV3-2); tentatively, D is TRBD2 (5 bases). V lost 1 base to trimming and J lost 0 bases, with 10 bases between them. Germline V gives CDR1 LGHDT, CDR2 YNNKEL (reference sequence). CDR3 length: 16 amino acids. The CDR3 region is CASSQGLASSYNEQFF. The CDR3 DNA reads TGTGCCAGCAGCCAAGGGCTAGCCAGCTCCTACAATGAGCAGTTCTTC.

The chain combines TRBV7-3 with TRBJ2-1, with D tentatively TRBD1 (6 bases). The CDR3 is 13 residues long. CDR1 is SGHTA, CDR2 FQGTGA, per germline. Trimming took 5 bases from V and 3 from J, leaving 8 bases between them. The CDR3 DNA sequence: TGTGCCAGCAGCCGGGACATCTACAATGAGCAGTTCTTC. Its translation is CASSRDIYNEQFF.

This sequence joins TRBV5-6 and TRBJ1-2; 7 positions agree with TRBD1. With 2 bases clipped from V and 4 bases from J, the junction kept 8 bases outside the gene matches. The germline gives CDR1 SGHDT, CDR2 YYEEEE. CDR3 length: 15 amino acids. The CDR3 protein is CASSLDRDEIYGYTF. DNA for the CDR3: TGTGCCAGCAGCTTAGACAGGGATGAGATCTATGGCTACACCTTC. The variable domain in full, completed from reference TRBV5-6 and TRBJ1-2, reads DAGVTQSPTHLIKTRGQQVTLRCSPKSGHDTVSWYQQALGQGPQFIFQYYEEEERQRGNFPDRFSGHQFPNYSSELNVNALLLGDSALYLCASSLDRDEIYGYTFGSGTRLTVV.

The rearrangement links TRBV6-1 to TRBJ1-1; D call uncertain. V was pared by 1 base and J by 1 base, with 7 bases between. The CDR3 has 14 amino acids. CDR1 MNHNS and CDR2 SASEGT come from the germline V gene. DNA for the CDR3: TGTGCCAGCAGTGAAGGCGGATCGAACACTGAAGCTTTCTTT. Encoded protein: CASSEGGSNTEAFF.

The chain recombines TRBV28 with TRBJ1-1; D may be TRBD1 (6 bases). The ends were cut back, 5 bases at V and 5 bases at J, with 12 bases in the middle. The CDR3 is 13 residues long. Germline V gene lookup returns CDR1 MDHEN and CDR2 SYDVKM. This chain's CDR3 is CASSLRGGTEAFF. The CDR3 nucleotides are TGTGCCAGCAGTCTCAGGGGAGGGACTGAAGCTTTCTTT.

As DNA, the CDR3 is TGTGCCAGCGGATTGGGACTAGCGGGCTACGAGCAGTACTTC. Encoded protein: CASGLGLAGYEQYF. This rearrangement joins TRBV28 to TRBJ2-7, with 12 positions matching TRBD2. This CDR3 spans 14 amino acids. Germline V CDR1 and CDR2: MDHEN, SYDVKM. Trimming at V came to 8 bases and at J to 3 bases, leaving 5 bases not matched to a gene.

The chain has TRBV6-5 and TRBJ2-7; TRBD1 agrees at 10 bases. V was pared by 2 bases and J by 6 bases, with 7 bases of the junction left unmatched. CDR1 is MNHEY and CDR2 is SVGAGI in the germline V gene. This CDR3 is built from 15 residues. CDR3 in amino acids: CASSYPNGQGGEQYF. The CDR3 nucleotides are TGTGCCAGCAGTTACCCAAACGGACAGGGGGGCGAGCAGTACTTC.

This chain connects TRBV5-3 to TRBJ1-5, with TRBD1 matching 8 bases. Being an ORF, TRBV5-3 has a function that is uncertain. This CDR3 region has 16 residues. V lost 4 bases and J lost 3; bases outside the gene matches: 9. In DNA, the CDR3 is TGTGCCAGAAGCCACGGACAGGGAAATACCAATCAGCCCCAGCATTTT. Translation: CARSHGQGNTNQPQHF.